One sample yielded the 6 T cell receptor beta chains listed below, sequenced in a study of blood T cell repertoires in COVID-19. Measured with immunoSEQ multiplex PCR; TCRdb has only the in-frame clones, and not every one. This table has 150,000 to 200,000 clones, 80% to 90% appearing once. Sequences were obtained from peripheral blood. These receptors were obtained from a man aged 18 to 29 who had recovered from COVID-19.

V and J are TRBV7-3 and TRBJ1-4, with unresolved D. Germline CDR1 reads SGHTA; CDR2 reads FQGTGA. Trimming stripped 5 bases from V and 7 bases from J, with 11 bases between. The CDR3 is made up of 13 amino acids. The CDR3 reads CASSPGAGEKLFF. The DNA of the CDR3 is TGTGCCAGCAGCCCGGGAGCAGGTGAAAAACTGTTTTTT.

The rearrangement links TRBV3-1 (or the pseudogene TRBV3-2) to TRBJ1-1; D remains unclear. The CDR3 totals 11 residues. The germline V and J ends were trimmed by 3 bases and 4 bases, with 3 bases remaining between them. Germline CDR1 and CDR2: LGHDT and YNNKEL (reference sequence). In nucleotides, the CDR3 is TGTGCCAGCAGCCAGGCCACTGAAGCTTTCTTT. It is translated as CASSQATEAFF.

This rearrangement joins TRBV27 to TRBJ1-5; 7 nucleotides agree with TRBD1. CDR3 length: 15 amino acids. Unmatched junction bases numbered 11, after V lost 5 bases and J lost 7 bases. Germline V gene lookup returns CDR1 MNHEY and CDR2 SMNVEV (reference sequence). The DNA of the CDR3 is TGTGCCAGCAGTGCGACAGGGTCCTTTTGGCAGCCCCAGCATTTT. Protein sequence: CASSATGSFWQPQHF.

V gene TRBV4-1 combines with J gene TRBJ2-1, with D possibly matching TRBD2 (5 bases). CDR1 MGHRA and CDR2 YSYEKL come from the germline V gene. V lost 2 bases to trimming and J lost 8 bases, with 13 bases between them. CDR3 length equals 14 residues. The CDR3 loop is CASSQPLGSDEQFF. Written as DNA, the CDR3 is TGCGCCAGCAGCCAACCACTAGGCTCCGATGAGCAGTTCTTC.

The genes are TRBV7-2 and TRBJ2-1, with 7 bases lining up with TRBD2. The germline CDR1 and CDR2 sequences are SGHTA and FQGNSA. This CDR3 spans 17 amino acids. V lost 3 bases and J lost 8; bases outside the gene matches: 16. The CDR3 spells CASSFTTFREVFYEQFF. The CDR3 DNA sequence: TGTGCCAGCAGCTTTACCACCTTTCGGGAGGTTTTTTATGAGCAGTTCTTC.

This chain joins TRBV2 and TRBJ2-7; 12 nucleotides line up with TRBD2. Germline values: CDR1 SNHLY, CDR2 FYNNEI. Trimming took 6 bases from V and 2 from J; bases not matched to a gene: 11. The CDR3 extends over 17 amino acids. The CDR3 loop is CASRKEISSGRAYEQYF. In DNA form, the CDR3 reads TGTGCCAGCAGGAAGGAGATTTCTAGCGGGAGGGCCTACGAGCAGTACTTC.